This T cell receptor (beta chain) was observed in a study of T-cell reconstitution after alpha-beta-depleted transplantation in children. Study-wide points: About two months after transplant, alpha-beta T cells reportedly came from several hundred expanded graft clones. At one year after transplant, newly produced T cells mostly accounted for T-cell counts and diversity. Surviving recipient T cells and intrathymic progenitors accounted for some patients' high TCRbeta diversity at day 60.

This clonotype was seen many times. What it recognizes is unknown. In germline, CDR1 is MNHEY, CDR2 SMNVEV (reference sequence). With 3 bases removed from V and 4 bases from J, the gap between germline ends came to 10 bases. The CDR3 has 14 residues. Library preparation (for TCRbeta) was performed with unique molecular identifiers. TCRdb re-called the PCR reads through MiXCR, storing one row per CDR3 protein. The table lists approximately 8,000 distinct CDR3 sequences, roughly an eighth of them singletons, with less than 60% in the top ten. The sequencing here drew on PBMCs, mostly from graft donor cells, taken 60 days after TCRalphabeta/CD19-depleted stem cell transplant. The J gene is TRBJ2-1, the V gene TRBV27; perhaps TRBD1 as D (6 bases). This sequence was found in a patient aged 2-10 years who had a stem cell transplant for inherited bone marrow failure, so the T cells may come from the graft donor. The CDR3 spells CASSFRGPYNEQFF. The CDR3 bases are TGTGCCAGCAGTTTCAGGGGACCGTACAATGAGCAGTTCTTC.